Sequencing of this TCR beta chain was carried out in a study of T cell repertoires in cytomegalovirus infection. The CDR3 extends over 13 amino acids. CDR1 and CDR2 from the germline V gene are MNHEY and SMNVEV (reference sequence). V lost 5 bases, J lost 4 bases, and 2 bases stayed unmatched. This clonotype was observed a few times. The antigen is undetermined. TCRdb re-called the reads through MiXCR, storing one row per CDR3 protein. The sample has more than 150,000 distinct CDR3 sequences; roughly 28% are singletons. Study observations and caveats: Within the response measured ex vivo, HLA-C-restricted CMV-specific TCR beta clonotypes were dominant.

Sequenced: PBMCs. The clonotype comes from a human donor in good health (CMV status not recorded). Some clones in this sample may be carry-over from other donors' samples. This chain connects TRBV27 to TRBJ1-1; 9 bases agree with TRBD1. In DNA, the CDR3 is TGTGCCAGCAGTCAGACAGGGGGCACTGAAGCTTTCTTT. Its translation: CASSQTGGTEAFF.